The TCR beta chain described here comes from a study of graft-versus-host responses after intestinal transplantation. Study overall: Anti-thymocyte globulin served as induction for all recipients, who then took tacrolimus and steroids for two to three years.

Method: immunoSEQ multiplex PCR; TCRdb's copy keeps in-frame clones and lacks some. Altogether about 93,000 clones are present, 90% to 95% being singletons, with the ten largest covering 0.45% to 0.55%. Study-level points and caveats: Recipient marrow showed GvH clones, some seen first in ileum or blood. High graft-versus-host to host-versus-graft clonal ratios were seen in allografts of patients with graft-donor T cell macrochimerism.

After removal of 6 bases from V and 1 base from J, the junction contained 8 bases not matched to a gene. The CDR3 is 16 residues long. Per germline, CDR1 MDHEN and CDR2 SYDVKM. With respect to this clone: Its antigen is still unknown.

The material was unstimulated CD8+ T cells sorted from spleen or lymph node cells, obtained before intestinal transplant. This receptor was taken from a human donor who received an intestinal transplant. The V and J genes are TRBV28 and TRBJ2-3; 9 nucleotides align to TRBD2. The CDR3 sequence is CASSSGRTSGTDTQYF. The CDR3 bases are TGTGCCAGCAGCTCCGGAAGGACTAGCGGCACAGATACGCAGTATTTT.